A single sample gave rise to the 21 T cell receptor beta chains below, sequenced in a study of T cells in Graves' hyperthyroidism and ophthalmopathy. Amplification yielded TCR beta CDR3 regions, with RNA transcripts as the source. TCR CDR3 regions were first amplified by RT-PCR with HTBI primers. TCRdb re-called the multiplex PCR reads through MiXCR, storing one row per CDR3 protein. The repertoire holds approximately 600,000 distinct CDR3 sequences, around 20% seen once, with around a third in the top ten. The sequencing sample was made of blood. The receptor source for this set is a man aged 30 to 45 with Graves' ophthalmopathy.

V and J are TRBV4-1 and TRBJ2-1, with no clear D. Judging by the DNA end, TRBJ2-7 fits better; the J call may be wrong. The germline gives CDR1 MGHRA, CDR2 YSYEKL. The CDR3 is 11 amino acids. Written as DNA, the CDR3 is TGCGCCAGCAGCCGGTTCAATGAGCAGTACTTC. This codes for CASSRFNEQYF.

This chain uses TRBV20-1 with TRBJ2-7; 7 bases map to TRBD1. V was clipped by 0 bases and J by 1 base; unmatched bases: 3. Germline assignment: CDR1 DFQATT and CDR2 SNEGSKA (reference sequence). The CDR3 covers 14 residues. CDR3 protein: CSARDSGQSYEQYF. Written as DNA, the CDR3 is TGCAGTGCTAGAGACTCGGGACAGTCCTACGAGCAGTACTTC.

This clonotype was seen many times. The gene calls are TRBV11-2 and TRBJ2-7, with D uncertain. V lost 2 bases to trimming and J lost 1 base, with 9 bases between them. CDR3 length equals 14 residues. In germline, CDR1 is SGHAT, CDR2 FQNNGV. The CDR3 nucleotides read TGTGCCAGCAGCTTAATCCGCACTTCCTACGAGCAGTACTTC. Translation: CASSLIRTSYEQYF.

The chain's CDR3 is CASSLEAGFVDGYTF. As DNA, the CDR3 is TGTGCCAGCAGCTTAGAGGCAGGGTTTGTTGATGGCTACACCTTC. This chain links TRBV7-9 with TRBJ1-2; possibly TRBD1 for D (5 bases). CDR3 length: 15 residues. Between the trimmed V and J ends, which lost 1 base and 6 bases, there was a span of 15 bases. CDR1 and CDR2 (germline): SEHNR, FQNEAQ (reference sequence).

This sequence joins TRBV18 and TRBJ2-3; 7 bases match TRBD1. Germline CDR1 KGHSH, CDR2 LQKENI. V shed 3 bases, J shed 7 bases, and the junction held 10 bases outside the gene matches. This CDR3 has 15 amino acids. The CDR3 coding sequence is TGTGCCAGCTCACCCGACAGGGTGATACCACATACGCAGTATTTT. It is translated as CASSPDRVIPHTQYF.

This chain links TRBV4-2 with TRBJ2-1; D gene ambiguous. V lost 1 base and J 4 bases, leaving 14 bases between the germline ends. The CDR3 spans 16 residues. Germline CDR1 is LGHNA and CDR2 is YNFKEQ. The CDR3 sequence: CASSQVGQVSYNEQFF. CDR3 nucleotide sequence: TGTGCCAGCAGCCAAGTCGGCCAGGTGTCTTACAATGAGCAGTTCTTC.

This chain links TRBV6-1 with TRBJ2-2; D gene uncertain. V was clipped by 7 bases and J by 0 bases, with 9 bases between them. The CDR3 runs to 14 residues. The V gene's germline CDR1 is MNHNS and CDR2 SASEGT. CDR3 in amino acids: CASTWTSNTGELFF. The CDR3 DNA follows: TGTGCCAGCACCTGGACGTCGAACACCGGGGAGCTGTTTTTT.

This clonotype appeared once. A read error may explain this, as a much larger clone is one base away. The V and J genes are TRBV5-1 and TRBJ2-3; D remains unclear. Per the germline V gene, CDR1 is SGHRS and CDR2 is YFSETQ. CDR3 length: 15 residues. The CDR3 coding sequence is TGCGCCAGCAACTTGGATGGGAAGACGACAGATACGCAGTATTTT. Translating it yields CASNLDGKTTDTQYF.

J is TRBJ2-2 and V is TRBV14, with 13 bases identical to TRBD2. The CDR3 length is 18 residues. Unmatched junction bases numbered 6, after V lost 1 base and J lost 4 bases. The germline CDR1 and CDR2 sequences are SGHDN and FVKESK. As DNA, the CDR3 is TGTGCCAGCAGCCAAGGGACTAGCGGGAGAACCCCCACCGGGGAGCTGTTTTTT. It specifies CASSQGTSGRTPTGELFF.

The chain is built from TRBV24-1 and TRBJ2-3; 8 bases align to TRBD1. V lost 2 bases and J lost 4; bases outside the gene matches: 10. The CDR3 has 17 residues. Germline CDR1 and CDR2: KGHDR and SFDVKD. The DNA of the CDR3 is TGTGCCACCAGTGATTCTACAGGGGGGACTGGACCAGATACGCAGTATTTT. This encodes CATSDSTGGTGPDTQYF.

V usage is TRBV4-1 and J usage is TRBJ1-5; D is possibly TRBD1 (6 bases). CDR1 and CDR2 (germline): MGHRA, YSYEKL. The CDR3 sequence is 15 residues long. V was shortened by 0 bases and J by 3 bases, with 9 bases between the two germline ends. The CDR3: CASSQDGQPNQPQHF. The CDR3 DNA follows: TGCGCCAGCAGCCAAGATGGACAGCCCAATCAGCCCCAGCATTTT.

This clonotype was counted many times. This rearrangement joins TRBV28 to TRBJ2-5; unclear D gene. The germline V gene encodes CDR1 MDHEN and CDR2 SYDVKM. V lost 6 bases and J lost 1, with 12 bases in between. The length of the CDR3 is 14 residues. The chain's CDR3 is CASSLLGGQETQYF. The CDR3 bases are TGTGCCAGCAGCTTGTTGGGCGGCCAAGAGACCCAGTACTTC.

This clonotype was recorded many times. CDR3 nucleotide sequence: TGTGCCAGCAGTTTGTATGGCTCTGGGGCCAACGTCCTGACTTTC. It codes for CASSLYGSGANVLTF. The genes are TRBV28 and TRBJ2-6; no reliable D call. Trimming pared 3 bases from V and 0 bases from J, leaving 6 bases between. The CDR3 covers 15 residues. CDR1 is MDHEN, CDR2 SYDVKM, per germline.

This clonotype was counted a few times. The chain carries TRBV18 and TRBJ2-2; perhaps TRBD2 as D (5 bases). CDR1 and CDR2 (germline): KGHSH, LQKENI. V was trimmed by 1 base and J by 1 base, leaving 13 bases between them. CDR3 length equals 17 residues. CDR3 protein: CASSPLQTRGNTGELFF. The CDR3 nucleotides read TGTGCCAGCTCACCACTGCAGACACGGGGGAACACCGGGGAGCTGTTTTTT. Full variable domain (outside the CDR3, taken from reference TRBV18 and TRBJ2-2): NAGVMQNPRHLVRRRGQEARLRCSPMKGHSHVYWYRQLPEEGLKFMVYLQKENIIDESGMPKERFSAEFPKEGPSILRIQQVVRGDSAAYFCASSPLQTRGNTGELFFGEGSRLTVL.

The chain links TRBV27 to TRBJ2-5, with TRBD2 matching 9 bases. CDR1 is MNHEY, CDR2 SMNVEV, per germline (reference sequence). Trimming cost V 4 bases and J 4 bases; bases outside gene matches: 7. The CDR3 is 15 amino acids. The CDR3 reads CASSSYSGSGETQYF. DNA of the CDR3: TGTGCCAGCAGTTCGTATAGCGGGAGTGGAGAGACCCAGTACTTC.

This clonotype was recorded many times. The J gene is TRBJ2-1, the V gene TRBV20-1, with TRBD2 matching over 9 bases. The CDR3 consists of 14 residues. Germline assignment: CDR1 DFQATT and CDR2 SNEGSKA (reference sequence). Trimming removed 5 bases from V and 4 bases from J; junction bases left unmatched: 6. CDR3 protein: CSAGTSGWYNEQFF. In DNA, the CDR3 is TGCAGTGCTGGAACTAGCGGGTGGTACAATGAGCAGTTCTTC.

This chain links TRBV28 with TRBJ1-1, with D tentatively TRBD1 (5 bases). The CDR3 is made up of 12 amino acids. Germline CDR1 and CDR2: MDHEN and SYDVKM. The V end was cut by 10 bases, the J end by 0 bases, with 9 bases between. The CDR3, as DNA: TGTGCCACCCTGGGACTGAACACTGAAGCTTTCTTT. It codes for CATLGLNTEAFF.

This clonotype was counted only a few times. The chain couples TRBV27 to TRBJ2-7, with D perhaps TRBD1 (8 bases). With 3 bases removed from V and 6 bases from J, the gap between germline ends came to 21 bases. The germline CDR1 and CDR2 sequences are MNHEY and SMNVEV (reference sequence). CDR3 length equals 16 residues. This chain's CDR3 is CASSLRFDRGGVEQYF. The CDR3 region has the DNA TGTGCCAGCAGTTTGAGATTTGACAGGGGAGGGGTCGAGCAGTACTTC.

This clonotype has at least ten counts. The J gene is TRBJ1-1, the V gene TRBV30; D not resolved. Germline values: CDR1 GTSNPN, CDR2 SVGIG (reference sequence). The CDR3 totals 15 residues. V was cut by 4 bases and J by 0 bases, with 15 bases left in between. CDR3 DNA: TGTGCCTGGATCCCCCCGGACGGAATGAACACTGAAGCTTTCTTT. It yields the protein CAWIPPDGMNTEAFF.

This clonotype was observed a few times. V is TRBV7-9 and J is TRBJ1-1; D might be TRBD1 (5 bases). Trimming took 7 bases from V and 1 from J, leaving 13 bases between them. Germline V gene data show CDR1 as SEHNR and CDR2 as FQNEAQ (reference sequence). The CDR3 contains 14 residues. The CDR3 bases are TGTGCCAGCAACTACTGGGGGTGGAACACTGAAGCTTTCTTT. The encoded protein is CASNYWGWNTEAFF.

In its sample, this clonotype was seen a few times. The rearrangement uses TRBV10-3 and TRBJ1-1; perhaps TRBD1 as D (6 bases). In germline, CDR1 is ENHRY, CDR2 SYGVKD. The CDR3 runs to 13 residues. V was pared by 0 bases and J by 9 bases, with 11 bases between. The DNA of the CDR3 is TGTGCCATCAGTGAGTCGGCGCAGGGGCAAGCTTTCTTT. Residues: CAISESAQGQAFF.